These 18 T cell receptor delta chains originate from one sample sequenced in a study of γδ T cells in repeated Plasmodium falciparum infection (TCRdb year 2021). Library preparation was by multiplex PCR. Instrument on record: Illumina MiSeq. TCRdb reprocessed the public reads with the caller CATT; rows with the same DNA were merged afterwards. The sample table contains 45,000 to 70,000 delta-chain clones; only one count was recorded for around 1.5% of them. The ten biggest clones cover roughly 15% of the sample. For bulk TCR repertoire analysis, Vgamma9/Vdelta2+ and Vdelta2-negative gammadelta T cell populations were flow-sorted out of peripheral blood mononuclear cells. Input material: gamma-delta T cells from blood. Receptors originate from a pool of human donors (malaria-infected and uninfected, not separated).

Worth noting for this clone: The protein recorded in TCRdb matches a much larger clone and deviates from this DNA's translation at residue 16, suggesting a read error; the protein here is obtained by translating the DNA. This chain connects TRDV1 to TRDJ1, with D hard to call. The J gene is not listed in TCRdb, so it was assigned here from a DNA match to germline. Per the germline V gene, CDR1 is TSWWSYY and CDR2 is QGS. The CDR3 consists of 20 residues. CDR3 DNA: TGTGCTCTTGGGGGCAAACGAGTCCCCCCCGGGGTGATGTACACCAATAAACTCATCTTT. Its protein is CALGGKRVPPGVMYTNKLIF.

This clone was counted at least ten times. TCRdb's entry gives the protein of a much larger clone, which mismatches this DNA's translation at residue 11, likely from a read error; the protein reported here is translated from the DNA. This rearrangement joins TRDV1 to TRDJ1, with D possibly matching TRDD3 (6 bases). Germline V lookup: CDR1 TSWWSYY, CDR2 QGS. The CDR3 is made up of 17 amino acids. V was pared by 0 bases and J by 1 base, with 15 bases between. CDR3 protein: CALGELAWIPCTDKLIF. The CDR3 region has the DNA TGTGCTCTTGGGGAACTGGCTTGGATACCGTGCACCGATAAACTCATCTTT.

As to this clone: For this DNA, TCRdb reports the protein of a much larger clone, which diverges at residue 4, most likely from a read error; the protein presented here is translated directly from the DNA. J is TRDJ1 and V is TRDV1, with D perhaps matching TRDD3 (5 bases). Germline matching of the DNA provided the J gene here, since TCRdb leaves it blank. The CDR3 totals 20 residues. Germline V gene data show CDR1 as TSWWSYY and CDR2 as QGS. V dropped 7 bases and J dropped 5 bases, with 35 bases sitting between them. The CDR3 region is CALEGTRLLGGTRGADKLIF. The CDR3 coding sequence is TGTGCTCTTGAGGGGACGCGGTTATTAGGGGGCACCCGGGGAGCAGATAAACTCATCTTT.

This clone appeared a few times. The protein held in TCRdb is that of a much larger clone and does not match this DNA's translation at residue 11, likely because of a read error; the protein shown is translated from the DNA. The V and J genes are TRDV1 and TRDJ1; D perhaps matches TRDD2 (6 bases). CDR1 and CDR2 (germline): TSWWSYY, QGS. Between the trimmed V and J ends, which lost 5 bases and 4 bases, there was a span of 20 bases. The CDR3 runs 16 residues. The CDR3 DNA follows: TGTGCTCTTGGGACTTTTCCTAGTCTACCCGACGATAAACTCATCTTT. Amino acid sequence: CALGTFPSLPDDKLIF.

A few counts support this clone. The TCRdb protein, from a much larger clone, departs from this DNA's translation at residue 7, likely by read error; the protein shown derives from the DNA. V is TRDV1 and J is TRDJ1; 13 bases match TRDD3. Germline V gene lookup returns CDR1 TSWWSYY and CDR2 QGS. J was trimmed by 0 bases and V by 6 bases; bases with no gene match: 19. The CDR3 is 21 residues long. Here the CDR3 reads CALGKRFNWGIRGGYTDKLIF. CDR3 bases: TGTGCTCTTGGCAAACGGTTCAACTGGGGGATACGAGGGGGGTACACCGATAAACTCATCTTT.

In regard to this clone: Translating this DNA gives a protein that differs at residue 10 from the TCRdb one, which belongs to a much larger clone; a read error is likely, and the protein shown is this translation. The CDR3 bases are TGTGCTCTTGGGGGTCCCTTCCGCCCGGACGGGGGGGACCTACCAAGTTGGGATAAACTCATCTTT. Translating it yields CALGGPFRPDGGDLPSWDKLIF. The chain uses TRDV1 and TRDJ1; D may match TRDD2 or TRDD3 (6 bases each). Germline V gene data show CDR1 as TSWWSYY and CDR2 as QGS. Trimming cost V 4 bases and J 5 bases, with 38 bases left between them. This CDR3 is built from 22 residues.

Concerning this clone itself: The protein recorded in TCRdb matches a much larger clone and deviates from this DNA's translation at residue 6, suggesting a read error; the protein here is obtained by translating the DNA. The rearrangement uses TRDV1 and TRDJ3; D assignment may be TRDD2 or TRDD3 (9 bases each). No J gene is reported in TCRdb; it was inferred here by comparing the DNA with germline. V was cut by 5 bases and J by 0 bases, with 32 bases left in between. Germline V CDR1 and CDR2: TSWWSYY, QGS. This CDR3 spans 24 amino acids. The CDR3 spells CALGPVPFLRTGGLYSWDTRQMFF. CDR3 DNA sequence: TGTGCTCTTGGGCCCGTCCCCTTCCTACGAACTGGGGGACTGTACTCCTGGGACACCCGACAGATGTTTTTC.

This clone was seen more than once but under ten times. The protein that TCRdb holds for this DNA derives from a much larger clone and differs from the translated DNA at residue 18, which likely indicates a read error; the protein shown here is translated from the DNA. The V gene is TRDV1; the J gene was not called; TRDD3, the table's D call, lacks a check against the DNA. CDR3 size: 20 residues. In germline, CDR1 is TSWWSYY, CDR2 QGS. The CDR3 bases are TGTGCTCTTGGGGAGATTCCCTTTCCTCCATCTTTACTGGGGATTTATAAACCCATCTTT. It yields the protein CALGEIPFPPSLLGIYKPIF.

On this clone itself: The protein recorded in TCRdb matches a much larger clone and deviates from this DNA's translation at residue 8, suggesting a read error; the protein here is obtained by translating the DNA. The chain carries TRDV1 and TRDJ1; 10 positions match TRDD3. The CDR3 covers 21 residues. Germline CDR1 TSWWSYY, CDR2 QGS. J gave up 0 bases and V 2 bases, and 18 bases lay outside the gene matches. The CDR3 sequence is CALGEMNAGGYAVRYTDKLIF. The DNA for the CDR3 is TGTGCTCTTGGGGAAATGAACGCCGGGGGATACGCAGTAAGGTACACCGATAAACTCATCTTT.

Many counts were recorded for this clone. TCRdb shows a much larger clone's protein in place of this DNA's translation, and the two differ at residue 7, likely through a read error; the protein shown is translated from the DNA. The gene calls are TRDV1 and TRDJ1, with 8 bases identical to TRDD3. Matching the DNA to germline supplied the J gene, which TCRdb does not give. The V gene's germline CDR1 is TSWWSYY and CDR2 QGS. The CDR3 runs to 17 residues. V gave up 2 bases and J gave up 0 bases; unmatched junction bases: 8. The CDR3: CALGERALGDYTDKLIF. The CDR3 DNA follows: TGTGCTCTTGGGGAAAGAGCTTTGGGGGATTACACCGATAAACTCATCTTT.

Note on this clone: This DNA translates differently at residue 14 from the TCRdb protein, which is that of a much larger clone; a read error is likely, and the protein shown is the DNA's own translation. The chain employs TRDV1 and TRDJ1, with TRDD3 identical over 7 bases. The J gene was missing in TCRdb and was found by matching the end of the DNA to germline. The CDR3 runs 19 residues. The germline CDR1 and CDR2 sequences are TSWWSYY and QGS. The V and J ends lost 0 bases and 3 bases, in that order; junction bases with no gene match: 16. The CDR3 nucleotides are TGTGCTCTTGGGGAACTAAGGGCTGGGGATAAGAAGTACGCCGATAAACTCATCTTT. Translated: CALGELRAGDKKYADKLIF.

This clone has just a few counts. Translating this DNA gives a protein that differs at residue 21 from the TCRdb one, which belongs to a much larger clone; a read error is likely, and the protein shown is this translation. The V segment is TRDV1, and no J call was made; the table's D call, TRDD3, has no DNA check behind it. This CDR3 spans 23 amino acids. Germline V gene data show CDR1 as TSWWSYY and CDR2 as QGS. The CDR3 DNA sequence: TGTGCTCTTGGGGAACTACGGCCCCCTTCCTCTCTGGCTGGGGGATACAGGACCGATAAACCCATCTTT. Translating it yields CALGELRPPSSLAGGYRTDKPIF.

This clone was detected a few times. The J gene is TRDJ1, the V gene TRDV1; the match to TRDD3 covers 12 bases. V shed 1 base, J shed 1 base, and the junction held 37 bases outside the gene matches. The V gene's germline CDR1 is TSWWSYY and CDR2 QGS. CDR3 length: 28 amino acids. In nucleotides, the CDR3 is TGTGCTCTTGGGGAACGGGGCGAGTTTGCCTTCCCCCCTTCTCGTACTGTCTGGGGGATACGGGGCACCGATAAACTCATCTTT. The encoded protein is CALGERGEFAFPPSRTVWGIRGTDKLIF.

This clone was observed many times. The protein that TCRdb holds for this DNA derives from a much larger clone and differs from the translated DNA at residue 13, which likely indicates a read error; the protein shown here is translated from the DNA. This chain links TRDV1 with TRDJ1; a weak D match, TRDD3 (6 bases). The J gene comes from matching the DNA to germline here; TCRdb lacks it. The CDR3 has 18 residues. Trimming removed 2 bases from V and 4 bases from J, with 23 bases in between. CDR1 and CDR2 from the germline V gene are TSWWSYY and QGS. As DNA, the CDR3 is TGTGCTCTTGGGGAATTAGAGCGGGGGAGGAGGTACATCGATAAACTCATCTTT. Translation gives CALGELERGRRYIDKLIF.

This clone was recorded a few times. The TCRdb protein comes from a much larger clone and disagrees with this DNA's translation at residue 13, likely due to a read error; the protein given here is derived from the DNA. The chain recombines TRDV1 with TRDJ1; no reliable D call. TCRdb leaves out the J gene; it was filled in here by matching the DNA to germline. The CDR3 is 21 amino acids. Germline CDR1 and CDR2: TSWWSYY and QGS. Deletions cut 0 bases from V and 0 bases from J, with 26 bases between. The CDR3 DNA follows: TGTGCTCTTGGGGAACTCAAACCTTGCCGATTGATCCCAAAGTACACCGATAAACTCATCTTT. Its translation is CALGELKPCRLIPKYTDKLIF.

This clone was seen more than once but under ten times. This is likely an artifact of a read error, given a far larger clone one base away. The sample contains more than one DNA sequence encoding this CDR3. The rearrangement links TRDV1 to TRDJ4; 8 bases align to TRDD3. CDR3 length: 21 amino acids. CDR1 and CDR2 (germline): TSWWSYY, QGS. CDR3 in amino acids: CALGEPKHWGVGSDSARPLIF. Written as DNA, the CDR3 is TGTGCTCTTGGGGAACCAAAACACTGGGGGGTTGGGTCTGATTCCGCCAGGCCCCTGATCTTT.

In its sample, this clone ranks as medium-sized (0.01 to 0.1%). This CDR3 is also generated by other DNA sequences in the sample. This chain links TRDV3 with TRDJ1; 11 nucleotides match TRDD3. J gave up 0 bases and V 0 bases, and 24 bases lay outside the gene matches. The CDR3 runs 22 residues. Germline lookup yields CDR1 TVYSNPD and CDR2 GDNSRS (reference sequence). The CDR3 DNA is TGTGCCTTTAGACCCTTCCAATACTGGGGGATATCCGGACCATCGTACACCGATAAACTCATCTTT. Amino acid sequence: CAFRPFQYWGISGPSYTDKLIF.

Concerning this clone itself: For this DNA, TCRdb reports the protein of a much larger clone, which diverges at residue 24, most likely from a read error; the protein presented here is translated directly from the DNA. The V gene reported is TRDV1; the J gene is uncalled; whether TRDD3, the table's D call, matches the DNA was not checked. Germline V gene data show CDR1 as TSWWSYY and CDR2 as QGS. CDR3 length: 25 amino acids. CDR3 sequence reads: CALGELGPWGYPLTTGGYETDKLTF. The CDR3 DNA follows: TGTGCTCTTGGGGAACTGGGCCCCTGGGGGTACCCGCTTACTACTGGGGGATACGAGACCGATAAACTCACCTTT.